The 17 T cell receptor beta chains presented below share a single source sample, sequenced in a study of T cells expressing NK-cell markers (dated by TCRdb to the early 2020s). Receptor amplification or capture employed 5' RACE. The sequencer listed for this sample is Illumina HiSeq 2000. The reads went through TCRdb reprocessing, and each CDR3 protein sequence gets one entry with no DNA. The sample table on file contains a few hundred thousand distinct CDR3 sequences. The ten largest clones capture roughly 5.2% of the sample. Sequencing was performed on blood T cells: a sorted CD56 or NKG2C T cell subset, CD4+ or CD8+ T cells, or bulk PBMC T cells (not recorded which). The receptors here all came from a man aged 18-69 years in good health.

The CDR3: CASSPYRLISGNTIYF. V usage is TRBV12-3 or TRBV12-4 and J usage is TRBJ1-3; TCRdb returns TRBD1, unconfirmable since there is no DNA. CDR3 length: 16 residues.

V gene TRBV5-1 combines with J gene TRBJ2-6; TCRdb proposes TRBD1, but this gene call is untestable without DNA. This CDR3 has 18 residues. Per the germline V gene, CDR1 is SGHRS and CDR2 is YFSETQ. CDR3 loop: CASSYLGGRSSGANVLTF. Supplemented by reference TRBV5-1 and TRBJ2-6, the full variable domain reads KAGVTQTPRYLIKTRGQQVTLSCSPISGHRSVSWYQQTPGQGLQFLFEYFSETQRNKGNFPGRFSGRQFSNSRSEMNVSTLELGDSALYLCASSYLGGRSSGANVLTFGAGSRLTVL.

This chain connects TRBV7-6 to TRBJ2-7; TCRdb's D call of TRBD1 is untestable without DNA. This CDR3 comprises 13 residues. Germline values: CDR1 SGHVS, CDR2 FNYEAQ. CDR3 region: CASSSTGNYEQYF.

This chain connects TRBV5-1 to TRBJ1-4; the D call from TCRdb, TRBD1, cannot be confirmed without DNA. The CDR3 has 14 residues. Germline CDR1 reads SGHRS; CDR2 reads YFSETQ. The CDR3 sequence: CASSLDRDGEKLFF.

This CDR3 reads CASESTGGAGFSRLF. The chain is built from TRBV28 and TRBJ2-1; there is no DNA to check the TCRdb D call of TRBD1. The CDR3 consists of 15 residues. Germline values: CDR1 MDHEN, CDR2 SYDVKM.

J is TRBJ1-5 and V is TRBV20-1; TCRdb selects TRBD1, and the lack of DNA leaves this call unchecked. This CDR3 has 14 residues. CDR1 and CDR2 from the germline V gene are DFQATT and SNEGSKA (reference sequence). CDR3 region: CSARRQGLYQPQHF.

The CDR3 spells CASRNTYNEQFF. The V call is TRBV28, the J call TRBJ2-1. The CDR3 runs 12 residues. Germline CDR1 and CDR2: MDHEN and SYDVKM.

The rearrangement uses TRBV7-9 and TRBJ2-1; without DNA, the TCRdb call of TRBD2 cannot be checked. The CDR3 consists of 16 residues. Germline assignment: CDR1 SEHNR and CDR2 FQNEAQ (reference sequence). The CDR3 is CASTPLKGGLSNEQFF.

The chain couples TRBV6-5 to TRBJ2-7. The germline gives CDR1 MNHEY, CDR2 SVGAGI. The CDR3 has 12 amino acids. Here the CDR3 reads CASSPKPSEQYF.

The V and J genes are TRBV28 and TRBJ1-6; lacking DNA, the TRBD1 call made by TCRdb goes unchecked. CDR3 length: 14 amino acids. Per the germline V gene, CDR1 is MDHEN and CDR2 is SYDVKM. CDR3 sequence reads: CASTAGRGNSPLHF.

The rearrangement links TRBV24-1 to TRBJ2-2. The CDR3 contains 13 residues. Germline CDR1 KGHDR, CDR2 SFDVKD. CDR3 sequence: CATSDWKAGELFF.

The chain links TRBV14 to TRBJ1-1. Germline CDR1 and CDR2: SGHDN and FVKESK. CDR3 length: 15 residues. The CDR3 region is CASSQIVRSATEAFF.

The genes are TRBV6-5 and TRBJ2-5; the TCRdb call, TRBD1, lacks DNA for checking. The CDR3 sequence is 17 residues long. The germline V gene has CDR1 MNHEY and CDR2 SVGAGI. The CDR3 loop reads CASSWGRGVGFQETQYF.

The V call is TRBV5-1, the J call TRBJ2-7; the TCRdb call, TRBD1, lacks DNA for checking. CDR3 size: 13 residues. Germline CDR1 SGHRS, CDR2 YFSETQ. This CDR3 reads CASSLMSAYEQYF.

This chain joins TRBV9 and TRBJ2-1. Per germline, CDR1 SGDLS and CDR2 YYNGEE. CDR3 length: 16 amino acids. CDR3 in amino acids: CASSEGIKSSYNEQFF.

The rearrangement uses TRBV18 and TRBJ2-3. Germline CDR1 reads KGHSH; CDR2 reads LQKENI. The length of the CDR3 is 16 residues. This chain's CDR3 is CASSNERGTSTDTQYF.

The chain employs TRBV5-1 and TRBJ2-7; TCRdb calls TRBD1, which cannot be checked without DNA. The germline V gene encodes CDR1 SGHRS and CDR2 YFSETQ. This CDR3 region has 17 residues. This CDR3 is CASSTRDSRFSIYEQYF.